This TCR beta chain originates from a study of CD8+ T cells in alopecia areata. From germline, CDR1 is MNHEY and CDR2 SVGAGI. The V end was cut by 6 bases, the J end by 0 bases, with 12 bases between. The CDR3 runs 15 residues. Study-level findings and limits: Possibly because of HLA-related factors, TCR sharing was less clear across patients than in mice. One nonresponder makes the tie between baseline CD8+ expansion and response uncertain.

Reverse transcription of extracted RNA yielded cDNA, which provided the sequencing template. The data were produced by immunoSEQ multiplex PCR, yet TCRdb's version contains in-frame clones alone and is incomplete. Of about 200,000 clones listed, around two fifths are singletons. Treatment reported: oral pan-JAK inhibitor, 5-10 mg twice daily. Alopecia areata patients provided lesional scalp punch biopsies and peripheral blood, both collected for the study. Regarding this clone: Its specificity is unknown.

This specimen was CD4+ T cells sorted from blood, taken at roughly week 30, from a patient treated with tofacitinib. The chain carries TRBV6-5 and TRBJ2-1; maybe TRBD2 (6 bases). The TCR comes from a human donor with alopecia areata. The CDR3 nucleotides read TGTGCCAGCAGATTAAGCGGGCTCTCCTACAATGAGCAGTTCTTC. It codes for CASRLSGLSYNEQFF.